Sequencing of this TCR beta chain was carried out in a study of blood T cell repertoires in COVID-19. Profiled with immunoSEQ multiplex PCR; TCRdb holds only in-frame clones, not every one. The table has fewer than 250,000 clones, over 80% seen once. The receptor was derived from a woman aged 40 to 55 who had recovered from COVID-19. The sequenced material came from PBMCs or T cells enriched from blood (not recorded which).

As DNA, the CDR3 is TGCGCCAGCAGCACAGGACTAGCGGGAATAGATACGCAGTATTTT. It translates to CASSTGLAGIDTQYF. This rearrangement joins TRBV5-1 to TRBJ2-3, with 12 bases lining up with TRBD2. The CDR3 loop spans 15 amino acids. The V segment lost 4 bases and the J segment 5 bases; nucleotides outside the gene matches: 5. Germline loops: CDR1 SGHRS, CDR2 YFSETQ.